Listed below are T cell receptor beta chains from one sample, sequenced in a study of blood T cell repertoires in COVID-19. Libraries were prepared by immunoSEQ multiplex PCR; TCRdb keeps only in-frame clonotypes and omits some of them. The sample lists approximately 100,000 clones, 65% to 90% occurring once. Source material: PBMCs or T cells enriched from blood (not recorded which). The source of these receptors is a woman in her 50s who had recovered from COVID-19. Each CDR3 is given without its conserved first and last residue. Fields, in order: V gene, J gene, CDR3 protein.

V: TRBV27
J: TRBJ2-3
CDR3: ASSRTLTSGTDTQY

V: TRBV29-1
J: TRBJ1-2
CDR3: SADRGQGGYT

V: TRBV19
J: TRBJ2-3
CDR3: ASSKFSGGGTDTQY

V: TRBV24-1
J: TRBJ1-2
CDR3: ATSERTGYGYT

V: TRBV7-9
J: TRBJ2-3
CDR3: ASSAQTSGSSDTQY

V: TRBV27
J: TRBJ1-2
CDR3: ASSLDRANYGYT

V: TRBV5-1
J: TRBJ1-2
CDR3: ASSNRGAEYGYT

V: TRBV5-1
J: TRBJ1-1
CDR3: ASSTITGKGEAF

V: TRBV2
J: TRBJ1-4
CDR3: ASRPRTGNNEKLF

V: TRBV9
J: TRBJ1-4
CDR3: ASSETGYPNEKLF

V: TRBV6-5
J: TRBJ1-2
CDR3: ASSYSRGFDGYT

V: TRBV28
J: TRBJ1-2
CDR3: ASRGQGTNYGYT

V: TRBV5-1
J: TRBJ2-2
CDR3: TSSPGQGAPGELF

V: TRBV7-9
J: TRBJ2-7
CDR3: ASSFSGNEQY

V: TRBV27
J: TRBJ2-7
CDR3: ASSLSREGEQY

V: TRBV29-1
J: TRBJ2-1
CDR3: SVGSGSSYNEQF

V: TRBV5-1
J: TRBJ1-4
CDR3: ASSLTGGDHEKLF

V: TRBV5-1
J: TRBJ2-2
CDR3: ASSSQTGGELF

V: TRBV5-4
J: TRBJ2-1
CDR3: ASSSRLEPYNEQF

V: TRBV24-1
J: TRBJ2-3
CDR3: ATSDPSGAADTQY

V: TRBV27
J: TRBJ2-7
CDR3: ASSLRGSTYEQY

V: TRBV5-1
J: TRBJ2-1
CDR3: ASSRGLVSDEQF

V: TRBV25-1
J: TRBJ1-4
CDR3: ASSITGQGALNEKLF

V: TRBV6-5
J: TRBJ1-2
CDR3: ASSYSGQYGYT

V: TRBV3-1/TRBV3-2
J: TRBJ2-3
CDR3: ASSQDWGGRGTDTQY

V: TRBV11-2
J: TRBJ2-7
CDR3: ASSLVTGVHAYEQY

V: TRBV28
J: TRBJ1-3
CDR3: ASSLAGAGGNTIY

V: TRBV6-4
J: TRBJ2-7
CDR3: ASAILDRRTYEQY

V: TRBV27
J: TRBJ1-5
CDR3: ASSLYSAGRYDQPQH

V: TRBV6-5
J: TRBJ1-6
CDR3: ASSSGTVNSPLH

V: TRBV28
J: TRBJ2-7
CDR3: ASTQSGRAVRVQY

V: TRBV30
J: TRBJ2-7
CDR3: AWSVTRKPTLFSYEQY

V: TRBV28
J: TRBJ1-1
CDR3: ASSFEGLTNTEAF

V: TRBV30
J: TRBJ1-1
CDR3: AWSVSRTEAF

V: TRBV2
J: TRBJ2-5
CDR3: ASSYLTQGPSGTQY

V: TRBV5-1
J: TRBJ1-6
CDR3: ASSLEPGQGMSPLH

V: TRBV6-5
J: TRBJ1-3
CDR3: ASSLSGGAGNTIY

V: TRBV28
J: TRBJ2-1
CDR3: ASRTPGTGYNEQF

V: TRBV28
J: TRBJ1-1
CDR3: ASRAGYGSEAF

V: TRBV30
J: TRBJ2-3
CDR3: ASRGGQGVDTQY

V: TRBV5-1
J: TRBJ2-7
CDR3: ASSGRTSRGEQY

V: TRBV10-3
J: TRBJ2-3
CDR3: AIREGSTDTQY

V: TRBV24-1
J: TRBJ1-2
CDR3: ATSDLDSPNYGYT

V: TRBV30
J: TRBJ1-4
CDR3: AWMRSTNEKLF

V: TRBV9
J: TRBJ2-5
CDR3: ASSGGTGRETQY